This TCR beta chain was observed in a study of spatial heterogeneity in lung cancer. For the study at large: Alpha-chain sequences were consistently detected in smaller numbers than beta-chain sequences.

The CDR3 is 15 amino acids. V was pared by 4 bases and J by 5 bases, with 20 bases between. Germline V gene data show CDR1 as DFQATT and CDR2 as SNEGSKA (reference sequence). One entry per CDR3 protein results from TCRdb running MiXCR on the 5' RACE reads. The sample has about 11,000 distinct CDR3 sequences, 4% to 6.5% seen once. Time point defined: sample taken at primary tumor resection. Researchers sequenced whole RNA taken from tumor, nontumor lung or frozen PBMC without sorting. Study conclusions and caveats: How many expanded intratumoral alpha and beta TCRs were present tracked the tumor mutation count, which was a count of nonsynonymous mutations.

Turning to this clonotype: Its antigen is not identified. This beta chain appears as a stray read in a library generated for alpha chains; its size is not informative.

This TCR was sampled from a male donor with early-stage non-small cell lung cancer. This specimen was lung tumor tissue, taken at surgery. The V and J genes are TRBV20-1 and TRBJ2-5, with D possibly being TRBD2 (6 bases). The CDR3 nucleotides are TGCAGTGCTATTAACCCTTCCGGGAGAGAGGAGACCCAGTACTTC. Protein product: CSAINPSGREETQYF.